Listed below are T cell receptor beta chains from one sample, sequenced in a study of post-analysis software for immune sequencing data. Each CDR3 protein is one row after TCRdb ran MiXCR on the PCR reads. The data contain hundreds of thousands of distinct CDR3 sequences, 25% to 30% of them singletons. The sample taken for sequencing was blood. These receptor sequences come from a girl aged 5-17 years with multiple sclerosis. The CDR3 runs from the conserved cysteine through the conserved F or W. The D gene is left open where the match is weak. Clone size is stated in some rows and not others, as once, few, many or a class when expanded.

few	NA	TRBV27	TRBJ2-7	CASRSDGTRPSYEQYF	TGTGCCAGCAGAAGCGACGGGACAAGGCCATCCTACGAGCAGTACTTC
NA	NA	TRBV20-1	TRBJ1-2	CSARAVGGGPGVGDGYTF	TGCAGTGCTAGAGCGGTCGGCGGGGGCCCGGGCGTGGGGGATGGCTACACCTTC
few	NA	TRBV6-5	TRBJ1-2	CASSYSSAGANGYTF	TGTGCCAGCAGTTACTCATCAGCGGGGGCGAACGGCTACACCTTC
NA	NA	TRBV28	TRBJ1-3	CASGRVSSGNTIYF	TGTGCCAGCGGAAGAGTGAGCTCTGGAAACACCATATATTTT
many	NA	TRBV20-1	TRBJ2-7	CSARLRGGYEQYF	TGCAGTGCGCGACTGAGGGGGGGCTACGAGCAGTACTTC
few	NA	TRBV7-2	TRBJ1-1	CASSLEAIGSEAFF	TGTGCCAGCAGCTTAGAGGCAATAGGGTCTGAAGCTTTCTTT
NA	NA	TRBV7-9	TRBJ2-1	CASGSPGATNEQFF	TGTGCCAGCGGAAGCCCAGGGGCAACTAATGAGCAGTTCTTC
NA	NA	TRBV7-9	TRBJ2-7	CASSSLGSGSPYEQYF	TGTGCCAGCAGCTCCTTAGGCAGCGGGTCCCCATACGAGCAGTACTTC
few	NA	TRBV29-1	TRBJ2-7	CSVEVGQPYEQYF	TGCAGCGTTGAAGTAGGACAGCCCTACGAGCAGTACTTC
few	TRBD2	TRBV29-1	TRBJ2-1	CSGRGGPHHNEQFF	TGCAGCGGTCGGGGGGGGCCCCACCACAATGAGCAGTTCTTC
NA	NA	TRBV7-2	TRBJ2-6	CASSLGGTGADVLTF	TGTGCCAGCAGCTTAGGTGGTACTGGGGCCGACGTCCTGACTTTC
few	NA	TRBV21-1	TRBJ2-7	CASSKRGSYEQYF	TGTGCCAGCAGCAAACGCGGCTCCTACGAGCAGTACTTC
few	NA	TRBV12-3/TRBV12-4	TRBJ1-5	CASSLGTTVRPQHF	TGTGCCAGCAGTCTGGGGACAACCGTTAGGCCCCAGCATTTT
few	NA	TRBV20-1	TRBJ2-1	CSARKVGAMGGEQFF	TGCAGTGCTAGAAAAGTAGGGGCGATGGGGGGTGAGCAGTTCTTC
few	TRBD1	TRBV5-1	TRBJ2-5	CASHGTGGLKTQYF	TGCGCCAGCCACGGGACAGGGGGCTTGAAGACCCAGTACTTC
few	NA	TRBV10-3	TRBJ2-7	CAIRTTGDTPYEQYF	TGTGCCATCAGAACCACCGGGGACACCCCCTACGAGCAGTACTTC
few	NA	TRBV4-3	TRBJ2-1	CASSQISGNSYNEQFF	TGCGCCAGCAGCCAAATTAGCGGAAACTCCTACAATGAGCAGTTCTTC
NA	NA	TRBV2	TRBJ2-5	CASSLSTLPGEQYF	TGTGCCAGCAGTCTTTCAACCCTACCGGGTGAGCAGTACTTC
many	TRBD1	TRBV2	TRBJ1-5	CASSRDRTYSNQPQHF	TGTGCCAGCAGCCGGGACAGGACTTATAGCAATCAGCCCCAGCATTTT
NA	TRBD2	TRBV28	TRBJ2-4	CASSLTSGGNEQYF	TGTGCCAGCAGTTTGACTAGCGGGGGCAATGAGCAGTACTTC
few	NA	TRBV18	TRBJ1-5	CASSPGVSEPQHF	TGTGCCAGCTCACCCGGGGTCTCGGAGCCCCAGCATTTT
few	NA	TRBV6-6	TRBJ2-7	CASTHRDRSSYEQYF	TGTGCCAGCACCCACCGTGACAGAAGCTCCTACGAGCAGTACTTC
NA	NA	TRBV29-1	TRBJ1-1	CSVEDVGTEAFF	TGCAGCGTTGAAGATGTTGGGACTGAAGCTTTCTTT
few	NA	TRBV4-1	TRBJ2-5	CASSQDSGGKQETQYF	TGCGCCAGCAGCCAAGACTCTGGTGGGAAGCAAGAGACCCAGTACTTC
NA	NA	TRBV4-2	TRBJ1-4	CASSPPVDTATNEKLFF	TGTGCCAGCAGCCCCCCTGTGGATACTGCAACTAATGAAAAACTGTTTTTT
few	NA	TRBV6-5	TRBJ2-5	CASSHRVAETQYF	TGTGCCAGCAGTCACAGGGTGGCAGAGACCCAGTACTTC
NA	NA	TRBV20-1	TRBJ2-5	CSARVRGETQYF	TGCAGTGCTAGAGTCCGAGGAGAGACCCAGTACTTC
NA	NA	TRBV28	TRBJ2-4	CASSSGQFDIQYF	TGTGCCAGCAGTTCCGGACAATTCGACATTCAGTACTTC
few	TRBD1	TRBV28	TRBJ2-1	CASRETGGLGFF	TGTGCCAGCAGGGAGACAGGGGGCCTTGGGTTCTTC
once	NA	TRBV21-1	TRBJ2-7	CASRGEGPYEQYF	TGTGCCAGCAGAGGGGAAGGCCCCTACGAGCAGTACTTC
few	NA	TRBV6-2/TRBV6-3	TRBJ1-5	CASSFTAGGNQPQHF	TGTGCCAGCAGTTTCACCGCAGGGGGCAATCAGCCCCAGCATTTT
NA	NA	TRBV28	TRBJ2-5	CASSRPDSWEQYF	TGTGCCAGCAGCCGACCGGACTCGTGGGAGCAGTACTTC
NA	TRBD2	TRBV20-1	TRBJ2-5	CSASSGGPPGAQYF	TGCAGTGCCTCTAGCGGGGGGCCCCCAGGTGCCCAGTACTTC
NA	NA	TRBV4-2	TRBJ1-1	CASSQDRPDEAFF	TGTGCCAGCAGCCAAGATAGGCCGGATGAAGCTTTCTTT
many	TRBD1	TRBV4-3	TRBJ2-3	CASSQSTGGGTDTQYF	TGCGCCAGCAGCCAATCTACAGGGGGCGGGACAGATACGCAGTATTTT
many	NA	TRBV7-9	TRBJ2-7	CASSSRSSSYEQYF	TGTGCCAGCAGCTCCCGTTCCAGCTCCTACGAGCAGTACTTC